The 32 T cell receptor beta chains below all came from one sample that was sequenced in a study of shared clonotypes between healthy human individuals (dated by TCRdb to 2018 to 2020). The receptor library was made with the immunoSEQ multiplex PCR assay. The clones in this table, taken by TCRdb from immuneACCESS, are in-frame only. Not every clone is retained; where verified, under half of the shortfall comes from an unresolved V gene, and the cause of the rest is unknown. A total of over 1.5 million clones appear in this sample, about 98% of them only once. About 0.45% of the sample rests with the top ten. The sequencing input was naive CD4+ T cells sorted from blood. The cell subset or site label corresponds to: CD45RA+ positively selected. The receptors shown here come from a man aged 25-40 years in good health.

This chain links TRBV5-1 with TRBJ2-2, with D perhaps matching TRBD1 or TRBD2 (5 bases each). Germline V CDR1 and CDR2: SGHRS, YFSETQ. V lost 0 bases to trimming and J lost 4 bases, with 10 bases between them. This CDR3 contains 15 residues. The CDR3 nucleotides read TGCGCCAGCAGCTTGGTTGGGGACGGCACCGGGGAGCTGTTTTTT. Translation: CASSLVGDGTGELFF.

This rearrangement joins TRBV10-1 to TRBJ2-7, with 9 bases matching TRBD2. The V and J ends lost 6 bases and 6 bases, in that order; junction bases with no gene match: 12. The length of the CDR3 is 15 residues. Germline V gene sequence: CDR1 WNHNN, CDR2 SYGVQD (reference sequence). CDR3 bases: TGCGCCAGCAGCGCCCTAGCGGGATTTCAAGCCGAGCAGTACTTC. The encoded protein is CASSALAGFQAEQYF.

The rearrangement joins TRBV28 to TRBJ2-3; TRBD2 might be the D (5 bases). In germline, CDR1 is MDHEN, CDR2 SYDVKM. Trimming left V 7 bases short and J 4 bases short, with 18 bases between. The CDR3 is made up of 15 amino acids. CDR3 nucleotide sequence: TGTGCCAGCATCACGAGGACTCAAGGCCCAGATACGCAGTATTTT. Translated: CASITRTQGPDTQYF.

The chain uses TRBV5-1 and TRBJ2-7; D is perhaps TRBD1 (6 bases). Germline CDR1 reads SGHRS; CDR2 reads YFSETQ. This CDR3 is 15 amino acids long. With 3 bases removed from V and 0 bases from J, the gap between germline ends came to 13 bases. CDR3 sequence: CASSSAVGASYEQYF. CDR3 DNA: TGCGCCAGCAGCTCCGCGGTGGGGGCCTCCTACGAGCAGTACTTC.

This chain links TRBV9 with TRBJ2-7; D unresolved. Germline V gene lookup returns CDR1 SGDLS and CDR2 YYNGEE. This CDR3 has 14 residues. The ends were cut back, 0 bases at V and 0 bases at J, with 7 bases in the middle. CDR3 sequence (DNA): TGTGCCAGCAGCGTAGCGATGAGCTCCTACGAGCAGTACTTC. Translation gives CASSVAMSSYEQYF.

The gene calls are TRBV5-1 and TRBJ2-1; possible D gene TRBD1, 6 bases. The CDR3 has 14 residues. CDR1 and CDR2 from the germline V gene are SGHRS and YFSETQ. Trimming took 0 bases from V and 9 from J, leaving 13 bases between them. The CDR3 reads CASSLGGRTTEQFF. CDR3 bases: TGCGCCAGCAGCTTGGGGGGGCGCACGACTGAGCAGTTCTTC.

The chain combines TRBV6-5 with TRBJ2-5, with 10 bases lining up with TRBD1. CDR1 is MNHEY, CDR2 SVGAGI, per germline. The CDR3 has 16 amino acids. After removal of 0 bases from V and 5 bases from J, the junction contained 6 bases not matched to a gene. This chain's CDR3 is CASSYSHGTGVETQYF. The CDR3 DNA reads TGTGCCAGCAGTTACTCGCATGGGACAGGGGTTGAGACCCAGTACTTC.

The CDR3 bases are TGTGCCAGCAGCCGCCGGGACAGGGAAAATGGCTACACCTTC. Its protein product is CASSRRDRENGYTF. The chain links TRBV7-8 to TRBJ1-2; the match to TRBD1 covers 9 bases. Germline loops: CDR1 SGHVS, CDR2 FQNEAQ. This CDR3 region has 14 residues. V shed 5 bases, J shed 6 bases, and the junction held 7 bases outside the gene matches.

The chain couples TRBV7-2 to TRBJ1-1; the match to TRBD1 covers 7 bases. The CDR3 spans 16 residues. The germline V gene has CDR1 SGHTA and CDR2 FQGNSA. J lost 0 bases, V lost 1 base, and 5 bases had no gene match. CDR3 residues: CASSLGRGPMNTEAFF. The DNA for the CDR3 is TGTGCCAGCAGCTTAGGGAGGGGGCCTATGAACACTGAAGCTTTCTTT.

The rearrangement joins TRBV13 to TRBJ2-3; 8 bases are a match to TRBD2. Germline V gene sequence: CDR1 PRHDT, CDR2 FYEKMQ (reference sequence). J was trimmed by 1 base and V by 5 bases; bases with no gene match: 8. This CDR3 has 16 residues. The CDR3 bases are TGTGCCAGCAGCGGCCGGACTAGCATTGGCACAGATACGCAGTATTTT. This translates into CASSGRTSIGTDTQYF.

The chain joins TRBV27 to TRBJ2-7; D is uncertain. The CDR3 is 13 amino acids. The germline CDR1 and CDR2 sequences are MNHEY and SMNVEV (reference sequence). Trimming took 2 bases from V and 5 from J, leaving 10 bases between them. In DNA form, the CDR3 reads TGTGCCAGCAGTTTAGGTGGGTTCAACGAGCAGTACTTC. This encodes CASSLGGFNEQYF.

The chain combines TRBV5-6 with TRBJ2-7; D possibly corresponds to TRBD1 (5 bases). V was trimmed by 6 bases and J by 7 bases, leaving 20 bases between them. The germline V gene has CDR1 SGHDT and CDR2 YYEEEE. The CDR3 extends over 14 amino acids. CDR3 protein: CASNPRVRAAEQYF. CDR3 DNA: TGTGCCAGCAACCCCCGGGTCAGGGCAGCGGAGCAGTACTTC.

The J gene is TRBJ2-7, the V gene TRBV7-8, with D tentatively TRBD1 or TRBD2 (6 bases each). The CDR3 consists of 15 residues. Germline-derived CDR1 and CDR2 are SGHVS and FQNEAQ. V dropped 3 bases and J dropped 2 bases, with 14 bases sitting between them. CDR3 loop: CASSLVRGDTYEQYF. The CDR3 DNA sequence: TGTGCCAGCAGCTTGGTAAGGGGGGATACCTACGAGCAGTACTTC. The full variable domain, with the rest looked up from reference TRBV7-8 and TRBJ2-7, is GAGVSQSPRYKVAKRGQDVALRCDPISGHVSLFWYQQALGQGPEFLTYFQNEAQLDKSGLPSDRFFAERPEGSVSTLKIQRTQQEDSAVYLCASSLVRGDTYEQYFGPGTRLTVT.

Concerning this clone: Other DNA sequences in the same sample also yield this CDR3. CDR3 sequence (DNA): TGCAGCGTTGAGCCCGGGGACTATGGCTACACCTTC. Translated: CSVEPGDYGYTF. The chain has TRBV29-1 and TRBJ1-2; no clear D gene. V dropped 3 bases and J dropped 3 bases, with 8 bases sitting between them. The CDR3 has 12 amino acids. Germline CDR1 SQVTM, CDR2 ANQGSEA.

The J gene is TRBJ2-6, the V gene TRBV29-1, with D perhaps matching TRBD2 (5 bases). The CDR3 sequence is 14 residues long. V was shortened by 4 bases and J by 4 bases, with 11 bases between the two germline ends. The germline V gene has CDR1 SQVTM and CDR2 ANQGSEA. The CDR3 loop reads CSVVEGAGANVLTF. The DNA for the CDR3 is TGCAGCGTTGTCGAGGGAGCAGGGGCCAACGTCCTGACTTTC.

The genes are TRBV5-1 and TRBJ2-7; no firm D call. The V and J ends lost 4 bases and 0 bases respectively, with 20 bases between them. Germline V gene data show CDR1 as SGHRS and CDR2 as YFSETQ. This CDR3 contains 17 residues. CDR3 sequence reads: CASSQNMGSTISYEQYF. CDR3 nucleotides: TGCGCCAGCAGCCAAAACATGGGCAGCACAATCTCCTACGAGCAGTACTTC.

The rearrangement joins TRBV10-1 to TRBJ2-2; D may be TRBD1 (6 bases). The CDR3 has 14 residues. Trimming removed 7 bases from V and 1 base from J, with 10 bases in between. CDR1 and CDR2 (germline): WNHNN, SYGVQD (reference sequence). CDR3 in DNA: TGCGCCAGCACCTACAGGGTGAACACCGGGGAGCTGTTTTTT. This gives the protein CASTYRVNTGELFF.

This sequence joins TRBV9 and TRBJ2-7; the match to TRBD1 covers 7 bases. The CDR3 sequence is 15 residues long. The ends lost 0 bases at V and 4 bases at J; junction bases unmatched: 7. The germline V gene encodes CDR1 SGDLS and CDR2 YYNGEE. CDR3 nucleotides: TGTGCCAGCAGCGTAGGAGGGGACAGCTATTACGAGCAGTACTTC. This encodes CASSVGGDSYYEQYF.

The chain combines TRBV5-1 with TRBJ2-1; D is perhaps TRBD1 (6 bases). Germline V CDR1 and CDR2: SGHRS, YFSETQ. This CDR3 comprises 14 residues. With 0 bases removed from V and 7 bases from J, the gap between germline ends came to 11 bases. In DNA, the CDR3 is TGCGCCAGCAGCTTGGACACCAGGGGAAATGAGCAGTTCTTC. Residues: CASSLDTRGNEQFF.

The chain is built from TRBV4-2 and TRBJ2-7; 8 positions match TRBD2. Germline V gene lookup returns CDR1 LGHNA and CDR2 YNFKEQ. This CDR3 has 16 residues. V lost 3 bases to trimming and J lost 0 bases; unmatched junction nucleotides: 7. CDR3 amino acids: CASSQEKRELSYEQYF. As DNA, the CDR3 is TGTGCCAGCAGCCAGGAGAAGCGGGAGCTCTCCTACGAGCAGTACTTC.

The chain carries TRBV18 and TRBJ1-2; 7 bases align to TRBD1. CDR1 is KGHSH, CDR2 LQKENI, per germline. This CDR3 region has 16 residues. The junction had 11 bases not matched to a gene; V was cut back by 3 bases and J by 4 bases. CDR3 protein: CASSPGKTGTSYGYTF. The CDR3 nucleotides read TGTGCCAGCTCACCCGGGAAGACAGGGACCTCCTATGGCTACACCTTC.

V is TRBV2 and J is TRBJ1-2, with 8 bases fitting TRBD1. V lost 6 bases and J lost 4; bases outside the gene matches: 10. This CDR3 region has 15 residues. CDR1 is SNHLY and CDR2 is FYNNEI in the germline V gene. The chain's CDR3 is CASRSDRDPSYGYTF. The CDR3 DNA is TGTGCCAGCAGATCGGACAGGGACCCTAGCTATGGCTACACCTTC. The complete variable domain, with remaining parts taken from reference TRBV2 and TRBJ1-2, reads EPEVTQTPSHQVTQMGQEVILRCVPISNHLYFYWYRQILGQKVEFLVSFYNNEISEKSEIFDDQFSVERPDGSNFTLKIRSTKLEDSAMYFCASRSDRDPSYGYTFGSGTRLTVV.

V is TRBV5-1 and J is TRBJ2-7; D unresolved. From germline, CDR1 is SGHRS and CDR2 YFSETQ. There are 15 residues in the CDR3. Trimming removed 0 bases at V and 0 bases at J, with 10 bases between. The DNA of the CDR3 is TGCGCCAGCAGCTTGGAGGGATTACCCTCCTACGAGCAGTACTTC. It specifies CASSLEGLPSYEQYF. Drawing the rest from reference TRBV5-1 and TRBJ2-7, the complete variable domain is KAGVTQTPRYLIKTRGQQVTLSCSPISGHRSVSWYQQTPGQGLQFLFEYFSETQRNKGNFPGRFSGRQFSNSRSEMNVSTLELGDSALYLCASSLEGLPSYEQYFGPGTRLTVT.

This chain links TRBV28 with TRBJ2-1, with D unresolved. V lost 5 bases and J lost 7, with 15 bases in between. The CDR3 sequence is 14 residues long. Germline CDR1 reads MDHEN; CDR2 reads SYDVKM. CDR3 DNA: TGTGCCAGCAGTCCAAGAGGTTTACGGAATGAGCAGTTCTTC. It specifies CASSPRGLRNEQFF.

With regard to this clone: The identical CDR3 is also encoded by other nucleotide sequences in the sample. The chain has TRBV4-3 and TRBJ2-1; 7 nucleotides match TRBD2. V was pared by 0 bases and J by 6 bases, with 2 bases of the junction left unmatched. The length of the CDR3 is 14 residues. The germline V gene has CDR1 LGHNA and CDR2 YSLEER. The CDR3 DNA reads TGCGCCAGCAGCCAAGAGGGAGGGTCCAATGAGCAGTTCTTC. Encoded protein: CASSQEGGSNEQFF.

This chain uses TRBV29-1 with TRBJ2-1; TRBD2 aligns across 7 bases. The CDR3 sequence is 12 residues long. Germline values: CDR1 SQVTM, CDR2 ANQGSEA. The CDR3 DNA sequence: TGCACCGGACTAGAGCGCTACAATGAGCAGTTCTTC. This sequence encodes CTGLERYNEQFF.

The chain couples TRBV19 to TRBJ1-5; 10 nucleotides align to TRBD1. This CDR3 is 16 amino acids long. Trimming cost V 7 bases and J 0 bases; bases outside gene matches: 6. Per germline, CDR1 LNHDA and CDR2 SQIVND (reference sequence). CDR3 coding DNA: TGTGCCAGTACCCCCGGGACAGGGGCTAGCAATCAGCCCCAGCATTTT. This sequence encodes CASTPGTGASNQPQHF.

The table lists this clone with a count of one. This chain links TRBV6-1 with TRBJ1-2, with D perhaps TRBD1 (5 bases). The CDR3 has 14 amino acids. V lost 5 bases and J lost 5, with 15 bases in between. The germline V gene encodes CDR1 MNHNS and CDR2 SASEGT. The CDR3 DNA reads TGTGCCAGCAGTAGGGGAGGGGTAGGATATGGCTACACCTTC. Residues: CASSRGGVGYGYTF.

This sequence joins TRBV11-2 and TRBJ2-3; 7 bases are a match to TRBD2. The CDR3 spans 14 residues. V lost 11 bases, J lost 0 bases, and 8 bases stayed unmatched. CDR1 SGHAT and CDR2 FQNNGV come from the germline V gene. The CDR3 sequence: CAGEPSGSTDTQYF. CDR3 DNA sequence: TGTGCCGGGGAACCTAGCGGTAGCACAGATACGCAGTATTTT.

The chain couples TRBV7-9 to TRBJ2-7, with 9 bases matching TRBD1. CDR3 length: 17 residues. Germline V lookup: CDR1 SEHNR, CDR2 FQNEAQ (reference sequence). Trimming at V came to 5 bases and at J to 3 bases, leaving 14 bases not matched to a gene. CDR3 DNA: TGTGCCAGCAGCCCAACAGGGGGCCTAAGCTCGGTCTACGAGCAGTACTTC. It translates to CASSPTGGLSSVYEQYF.

The V and J genes are TRBV5-6 and TRBJ2-2; D may correspond to TRBD1 or TRBD2 (6 bases each). The V gene lost 3 bases and the J gene lost 7 bases, with 25 bases spanning the gap. The length of the CDR3 is 18 residues. Germline V lookup: CDR1 SGHDT, CDR2 YYEEEE. CDR3 residues: CASSSWHIKGGVFGELFF. In DNA, the CDR3 is TGTGCCAGCAGCTCTTGGCATATTAAGGGGGGCGTGTTCGGGGAGCTGTTTTTT. Based on the CDR3 plus reference TRBV5-6 and TRBJ2-2, the full variable domain is DAGVTQSPTHLIKTRGQQVTLRCSPKSGHDTVSWYQQALGQGPQFIFQYYEEEERQRGNFPDRFSGHQFPNYSSELNVNALLLGDSALYLCASSSWHIKGGVFGELFFGEGSRLTVL.

The chain links TRBV30 to TRBJ2-7, with TRBD1 identical over 11 bases. Germline assignment: CDR1 GTSNPN and CDR2 SVGIG (reference sequence). This CDR3 is 13 amino acids long. With V trimmed by 5 bases and J by 4 bases, 4 bases remained unmatched. CDR3 loop: CAWQDRGRYEQYF. Written as DNA, the CDR3 is TGTGCCTGGCAGGACAGGGGGCGTTACGAGCAGTACTTC.